Below, 13 T cell receptor beta chains from the same sample are listed, as sequenced in a study of T cell changes during pregnancy in multiple sclerosis. TCRdb's copy holds only in-frame clones and misses some; the assay was immunoSEQ multiplex PCR. The table lists around 26,000 clones, about 88% of them singletons. The specimen comprised CD4+ T cells from peripheral blood mononuclear cells, sampled in the first trimester of pregnancy. These receptors all come from a female donor in good health, enrolled as a control in a pregnancy study.

This chain links TRBV18 with TRBJ1-1; 8 bases are a match to TRBD1. This CDR3 has 14 residues. From germline, CDR1 is KGHSH and CDR2 LQKENI. With V trimmed by 3 bases and J by 1 base, 1 base remained unmatched. CDR3 bases: TGTGCCAGCTCACCTGGACAGGGGAACACTGAAGCTTTCTTT. It encodes CASSPGQGNTEAFF.

The V gene is TRBV5-6, the J gene TRBJ1-2; D not resolved. The V end lost 0 bases, the J end lost 4 bases, and 7 bases lay between the germline ends. CDR3 length: 13 residues. Germline CDR1 reads SGHDT; CDR2 reads YYEEEE. The chain's CDR3 is CASSLGGLYGYTF. CDR3 bases: TGTGCCAGCAGCTTGGGAGGGCTCTATGGCTACACCTTC.

The chain links TRBV6-5 to TRBJ2-2, with 7 bases lining up with TRBD1. Germline trimming cut 6 bases from V and 3 bases from J; bases unmatched to any gene: 4. The CDR3 has 14 residues. The germline gives CDR1 MNHEY, CDR2 SVGAGI. The CDR3 bases are TGTGCCAGCAGCACTACAGGGGACACCGGGGAGCTGTTTTTT. Translating it yields CASSTTGDTGELFF.

This chain links TRBV28 with TRBJ2-2; D uncertain. CDR3 length: 14 amino acids. V was cut by 4 bases and J by 6 bases, with 12 bases left in between. Looked up from germline, CDR1 is MDHEN and CDR2 is SYDVKM. CDR3 DNA sequence: TGTGCCAGCAGTTCAGCCGGAGCTGCCGGGGAGCTGTTTTTT. This encodes CASSSAGAAGELFF.

The rearrangement uses TRBV19 and TRBJ2-1, with TRBD2 matching 13 bases. Germline CDR1 is LNHDA and CDR2 is SQIVND (reference sequence). This CDR3 has 12 residues. V trimming: 11 bases; J trimming: 6 bases; junction bases outside the gene matches: 1. The CDR3 sequence is CAWTSGSNEQFF. The CDR3, as DNA: TGTGCCTGGACTAGCGGGAGCAATGAGCAGTTCTTC. Looking up the rest from reference TRBV19 and TRBJ2-1 gives the full variable domain: DGGITQSPKYLFRKEGQNVTLSCEQNLNHDAMYWYRQDPGQGLRLIYYSQIVNDFQKGDIAEGYSVSREKKESFPLTVTSAQKNPTAFYLCAWTSGSNEQFFGPGTRLTVL.

J is TRBJ1-2 and V is TRBV28; a weak D match, TRBD1 (6 bases). Trimming cost V 7 bases and J 3 bases, with 15 bases left between them. CDR1 and CDR2 (germline): MDHEN, SYDVKM. This CDR3 is built from 14 residues. The chain's CDR3 is CASIGTGSDYGYTF. The CDR3 region has the DNA TGTGCCAGCATTGGTACAGGGAGCGACTATGGCTACACCTTC.

This chain links TRBV11-2 with TRBJ1-1; D might be TRBD1 (5 bases). Trimming took 2 bases from V and 3 from J, leaving 13 bases between them. Germline assignment: CDR1 SGHAT and CDR2 FQNNGV. This CDR3 has 15 amino acids. The CDR3 protein is CASSLMGRRDTEAFF. DNA for the CDR3: TGTGCCAGCAGCTTAATGGGGCGTAGGGACACTGAAGCTTTCTTT.

This chain connects TRBV7-6 to TRBJ1-2, with 7 bases aligning to TRBD1. This CDR3 is 12 amino acids long. Germline lookup yields CDR1 SGHVS and CDR2 FNYEAQ. V lost 5 bases to trimming and J lost 9 bases; unmatched junction nucleotides: 6. The CDR3 nucleotides are TGTGCCAGCAGCGCGCACAGGGGACGCTACACCTTC. This encodes CASSAHRGRYTF.

This chain connects TRBV30 to TRBJ1-2; D might be TRBD1 (5 bases). The CDR3 length is 15 residues. Deletions cut 0 bases from V and 8 bases from J, with 19 bases between. CDR1 and CDR2 from the germline V gene are GTSNPN and SVGIG (reference sequence). CDR3 bases: TGTGCCTGGAGTGTAATTAATGGGCAGCGGGACGGCTACACCTTC. Translation: CAWSVINGQRDGYTF.

This clone was detected once. V gene TRBV4-2 combines with J gene TRBJ1-2; D gene uncertain. Trimming pared 2 bases from V and 3 bases from J, leaving 4 bases between. Germline V gene data show CDR1 as LGHNA and CDR2 as YNFKEQ. The CDR3 contains 12 residues. This CDR3 is CASSQRDYGYTF. The CDR3 DNA reads as TGTGCCAGCAGCCAACGCGACTATGGCTACACCTTC.

The count of this clone is one. The chain is built from TRBV19 and TRBJ2-7, with a possible D match to TRBD1 (6 bases). Germline lookup yields CDR1 LNHDA and CDR2 SQIVND (reference sequence). This CDR3 region has 13 residues. V lost 4 bases and J lost 4, with 11 bases in between. In nucleotides, the CDR3 is TGTGCCAGTAGTACAGGGACATCGTACGAGCAGTACTTC. This codes for CASSTGTSYEQYF.

The V and J genes are TRBV28 and TRBJ2-7, with TRBD2 identical over 11 bases. Per germline, CDR1 MDHEN and CDR2 SYDVKM. The CDR3 totals 15 residues. V lost 8 bases to trimming and J lost 2 bases; unmatched junction nucleotides: 8. The CDR3 sequence is CASSFSGLAAYEQYF. The DNA for the CDR3 is TGTGCCAGCTCCTTTTCGGGACTAGCGGCCTACGAGCAGTACTTC.

The genes are TRBV2 and TRBJ1-5; no reliable D call. Deletions cut 4 bases from V and 6 bases from J, with 10 bases between. Germline V gene lookup returns CDR1 SNHLY and CDR2 FYNNEI. CDR3 length equals 13 residues. The CDR3 bases are TGTGCCAGCAGTGTCGCGATTGTTCAGCCCCAGCATTTT. This gives the protein CASSVAIVQPQHF.